This T cell receptor (beta chain) derives from a study of cytomegalovirus exposure and HLA in healthy donors. Study outcomes and limitations: Segments of the TCR beta V type were, in most cases, productive about 90% or about 30% of the time in an earlier analysis. In a later analysis, at a false discovery rate of 0.05, 15,000 to 20,000 TCR beta sequences were associated with HLA alleles. HLA restriction was apparent for most CMV-associated TCR beta chains in a later analysis. Presence/absence analyses treated sequencing depth as roughly uniform across donors.

Primers for the PCR totalled 60 Vbeta and 13 Jbeta. Assay used: immunoSEQ multiplex PCR; TCRdb lists only in-frame clones, some missing. Its listing shows some 50,000 clones. Worth noting for this clone: Its antigen is not known. Other nucleotide sequences in the sample specify the same CDR3.

The CDR3 consists of 12 residues. The germline V gene encodes CDR1 SGHRS and CDR2 YFSETQ. V was pared by 1 base and J by 3 bases, with 4 bases between. The rearrangement joins TRBV5-1 to TRBJ1-2; D gene ambiguous. The source is a middle-aged woman in good health and CMV-seronegative. Material for sequencing was PBMCs. Here the CDR3 DNA reads TGCGCCAGCAGCTTGACAGACTATGGCTACACCTTC. Encoded protein: CASSLTDYGYTF.